This TCR beta chain was identified in a study of blood T cell repertoires in COVID-19. In the study overall: The origin of the acute and convalescent COVID-19 samples was the United States, Italy and Spain. T cells, B-cell-depleted T cells, or PBMCs supplied cDNA or gDNA.

Original methodology: Scientists estimated how many nucleated cells there were by amplifying reference gene primers. The protocol was immunoSEQ multiplex PCR, while the TCRdb copy is restricted to in-frame clones and leaves out a portion. The D gene and trimming were derived from the DNA, and the V and J assignments and clone size from that table. The repertoire holds about 170,000 clones, approximately 86% seen once, with around 3.5% in the top ten. The CDR3 is 15 residues long. The germline CDR1 and CDR2 sequences are SGHRS and YFSETQ. Trimming cost V 4 bases and J 5 bases, with 13 bases left between them. This clone was detected only once.

The source is a man in his sixties or seventies with acute or convalescent COVID-19. This chain connects TRBV5-1 to TRBJ1-6; D may be TRBD1 (6 bases). The sequenced sample consisted of peripheral blood. The DNA for the CDR3 is TGCGCCAGCAGCACGGGACAAATGAATAATTCACCCCTCCACTTT. It translates to CASSTGQMNNSPLHF.